This entry lists 13 T cell receptor beta chains sequenced from one sample in a study of blood T cell repertoires in COVID-19 (dated by TCRdb to 2018 to 2020). Libraries were constructed by the immunoSEQ multiplex PCR assay. In TCRdb, the immuneACCESS table is reduced to in-frame sequences with V and J assigned. These tables do not hold every clone; where another copy was compared, an unresolved V gene accounts for under half, and the others remain unexplained. This sample is represented by under 200,000 clones; about 85% of them were singletons. The leading ten clones occupy approximately 13% of the sample. The sample comprised peripheral blood. The source of these receptors is a man between 65 and 80 years old who had recovered from COVID-19.

The J gene is TRBJ2-7, the V gene TRBV4-3, with a weak D call TRBD2 (5 bases). This CDR3 has 15 amino acids. Trimming took 0 bases from V and 6 from J, leaving 15 bases between them. Germline V gene sequence: CDR1 LGHNA, CDR2 YSLEER. The CDR3 sequence is CASSQDKAAGIEQYF. CDR3 DNA sequence: TGCGCCAGCAGCCAAGATAAGGCAGCCGGGATCGAGCAGTACTTC.

The rearrangement links TRBV2 to TRBJ2-7; maybe TRBD1 (6 bases). Germline CDR1 SNHLY, CDR2 FYNNEI. This CDR3 region has 14 residues. V was cut by 4 bases and J by 4 bases, with 14 bases left in between. Here the CDR3 reads CASSVGDRQYEQYF. The CDR3 DNA is TGTGCCAGCAGTGTAGGAGACAGGCAATACGAGCAGTACTTC.

This rearrangement joins TRBV5-4 to TRBJ2-3; a weak D match, TRBD1 (6 bases). V lost 2 bases to trimming and J lost 6 bases, with 13 bases between them. CDR3 size: 14 residues. Germline V gene lookup returns CDR1 SGHNT and CDR2 YYREEE (reference sequence). CDR3 in amino acids: CASSLGGARDTQYF. CDR3 coding DNA: TGTGCCAGCAGCTTAGGGGGAGCAAGGGATACGCAGTATTTT.

The rearrangement links TRBV3-1 (or the pseudogene TRBV3-2) to TRBJ2-2; 9 bases map to TRBD1. CDR3 length equals 17 residues. Germline lookup yields CDR1 LGHDT and CDR2 YNNKEL (reference sequence). The junction had 10 bases not matched to a gene; V was cut back by 2 bases and J by 6 bases. The CDR3 DNA follows: TGTGCCAGCAGCCAACATGGACAGGGGTTTTTTCCCGGGGAGCTGTTTTTT. This encodes CASSQHGQGFFPGELFF.

The chain has TRBV5-1 and TRBJ2-1; TRBD1 matches at 7 bases. The CDR3 loop spans 15 amino acids. Germline CDR1 reads SGHRS; CDR2 reads YFSETQ. Trimming cost V 4 bases and J 0 bases; bases outside gene matches: 4. The CDR3 region is CASSQGDGSYNEQFF. The CDR3 DNA is TGCGCCAGCAGCCAGGGGGACGGCTCCTACAATGAGCAGTTCTTC.

A few counts support this clone. The rearrangement joins TRBV7-9 to TRBJ2-1, with unresolved D. V was shortened by 3 bases and J by 10 bases, with 19 bases between the two germline ends. In germline, CDR1 is SEHNR, CDR2 FQNEAQ (reference sequence). This CDR3 spans 15 amino acids. This CDR3 reads CASSFQKTLKYEQFF. The CDR3 DNA reads TGTGCCAGCAGCTTCCAAAAGACTCTCAAATACGAGCAGTTCTTC.

The rearrangement links TRBV6-2 or TRBV6-3 to TRBJ2-1, with 7 nucleotides matching TRBD1. This CDR3 comprises 15 residues. The V gene end was trimmed by 6 bases and the J gene end by 1 base; junction bases not matched to a gene: 6. The germline CDR1 and CDR2 sequences are MNHEY and SVGEGT. This CDR3 reads CASSRTGNSYNEQFF. The CDR3, as DNA: TGTGCCAGCAGCCGGACAGGAAATTCCTACAATGAGCAGTTCTTC.

The chain uses TRBV7-2 and TRBJ2-7; D call uncertain. The length of the CDR3 is 13 residues. V dropped 1 base and J dropped 4 bases, with 8 bases sitting between them. Germline V CDR1 and CDR2: SGHTA, FQGNSA. The CDR3 sequence is CASSLDKSYEQYF. The CDR3 DNA sequence: TGTGCCAGCAGCTTAGATAAGAGTTACGAGCAGTACTTC.

J is TRBJ1-4 and V is TRBV6-5; 7 bases are shared with TRBD1. V was clipped by 8 bases and J by 8 bases; unmatched bases: 8. The germline V gene has CDR1 MNHEY and CDR2 SVGAGI. The CDR3 spans 13 residues. CDR3 residues: CASETGFREKLFF. The CDR3 DNA follows: TGTGCCAGCGAGACAGGGTTTAGGGAAAAACTGTTTTTT.

The V and J genes are TRBV3-1 (or the pseudogene TRBV3-2) and TRBJ1-4, with TRBD1 as a possible D gene (5 bases). This CDR3 has 17 residues. The V gene's germline CDR1 is LGHDT and CDR2 YNNKEL (reference sequence). The V and J ends lost 1 base and 2 bases respectively, with 14 bases between them. The CDR3 spells CASSQVSGRPTNEKLFF. For the CDR3, the DNA is TGTGCCAGCAGCCAAGTGTCAGGGCGGCCCACTAATGAAAAACTGTTTTTT.

The chain is built from TRBV6-5 and TRBJ1-2; the match to TRBD1 covers 7 bases. Germline-derived CDR1 and CDR2 are MNHEY and SVGAGI. CDR3 length: 13 amino acids. V shed 6 bases and J 4 bases; nucleotides not matched to a gene: 5. CDR3 bases: TGTGCCAGCAGATTCGACAGGGCCTATGGCTACACCTTC. Translation: CASRFDRAYGYTF.

This rearrangement joins TRBV19 to TRBJ2-5; D might be TRBD1 (6 bases). The CDR3 runs to 15 residues. Germline V gene sequence: CDR1 LNHDA, CDR2 SQIVND (reference sequence). V was pared by 4 bases and J by 4 bases, with 16 bases between. Written as DNA, the CDR3 is TGTGCCAGTAGTAGAACAGGGATTAATGGAGAGACCCAGTACTTC. This sequence encodes CASSRTGINGETQYF.

This sequence joins TRBV27 and TRBJ1-1; D not certain. Germline loops: CDR1 MNHEY, CDR2 SMNVEV (reference sequence). The V end was cut by 0 bases, the J end by 6 bases, with 11 bases between. This CDR3 comprises 14 residues. CDR3 bases: TGTGCCAGCAGTTTATCTTCGGGTCTTCCTGAAGCTTTCTTT. This translates into CASSLSSGLPEAFF.